This T cell receptor beta chain derives from a study of T cells after yellow fever vaccination. Study-level findings and limits: Researchers noted that a small share of clonotypes showed up in both CD4 and CD8 compartments.

Per the germline V gene, CDR1 is SGHTA and CDR2 is FQGTGA. The CDR3 has 18 amino acids. Worth noting for this clonotype: The target antigen is unknown. Sequence at one end of the junction differs from germline and may be a read error.

TCRdb processed the 5' RACE reads anew with MiXCR; each CDR3 protein has one entry. The sample has around 360,000 distinct CDR3 sequences; approximately 10% are singletons. The source is a man aged 18 to 29 who received the YFV17D yellow fever vaccine. Here the sequenced sample was PBMCs, taken on the day of the first yellow fever vaccination. The rearrangement joins TRBV7-3 to TRBJ2-2; 14 nucleotides agree with TRBD2. The CDR3 here is CASSLTTSGGAYTGELFF. The DNA of the CDR3 is TGTGCCAGCAGCCTAACGACTAGCGGGGGGGCCTACACCGGGGAGCTGTTTTTT.